Here is one T cell receptor (beta chain) with its context. Its antigen is still unknown. This CDR3 has 13 amino acids. Trimming left V 2 bases short and J 9 bases short, with 10 bases between. The germline V gene encodes CDR1 LGHNA and CDR2 YSLEER. TCR beta CDR3 regions were amplified from RNA transcripts. TCR CDR3 underwent first-round RT-PCR with the HTBI primer set. MiXCR, applied by TCRdb to the multiplex PCR reads, yields one record per CDR3 protein. Of about 290,000 distinct CDR3 sequences listed, roughly 13% are singletons. The sample comes from a study of T cells in Graves' hyperthyroidism and ophthalmopathy. Study results and limitations: Appearing also in blood were most of the thyroid clonotypes expanded above 0.001.

Uncontrolled infections, other autoimmune diseases, pregnancy or lactation led to exclusion of patients. Clinical symptoms, serum thyroxine, TRAb, thyroid ultrasound and orbital computed tomography established diagnosis. The clonotype originates from a young woman with Graves' hyperthyroidism that later progressed to Graves' ophthalmopathy. Sequences were obtained from blood. This chain connects TRBV4-3 to TRBJ1-4; D gene ambiguous. The CDR3 bases are TGCGCCAGCAGCCAATACCTAGGCCAAAAACTGTTTTTT. Translated: CASSQYLGQKLFF.